The 2 T cell receptor beta chains presented below share a single source sample, sequenced in a study of cytomegalovirus exposure and HLA in healthy donors. 60 Vbeta and 13 Jbeta primers were used in PCR. The protocol was immunoSEQ multiplex PCR, while the TCRdb copy is restricted to in-frame clones and leaves out a portion. The data show fewer than 200,000 clones, with about 81% seen just once and about 1.6% held by the top ten. The source material was PBMCs. The receptors were sampled from a girl aged 5 to 17 in good health and CMV-seropositive.

This rearrangement joins TRBV28 to TRBJ1-1; 7 nucleotides line up with TRBD1. The V gene's germline CDR1 is MDHEN and CDR2 SYDVKM. The CDR3 consists of 15 residues. V gave up 7 bases and J gave up 4 bases; unmatched junction bases: 12. The CDR3 spells CASNSRGRVGTEAFF. CDR3 coding DNA: TGTGCCAGCAATTCAAGGGGGCGCGTCGGCACTGAAGCTTTCTTT.

The V and J genes are TRBV5-1 and TRBJ2-7; D may be TRBD1 (5 bases). The ends were cut back, 4 bases at V and 5 bases at J, with 13 bases in the middle. The CDR3 runs 13 residues. Germline loops: CDR1 SGHRS, CDR2 YFSETQ. CDR3 DNA: TGCGCCAGCAGCCCAGGGTTCGGCGACGAGCAGTACTTC. Protein product: CASSPGFGDEQYF.